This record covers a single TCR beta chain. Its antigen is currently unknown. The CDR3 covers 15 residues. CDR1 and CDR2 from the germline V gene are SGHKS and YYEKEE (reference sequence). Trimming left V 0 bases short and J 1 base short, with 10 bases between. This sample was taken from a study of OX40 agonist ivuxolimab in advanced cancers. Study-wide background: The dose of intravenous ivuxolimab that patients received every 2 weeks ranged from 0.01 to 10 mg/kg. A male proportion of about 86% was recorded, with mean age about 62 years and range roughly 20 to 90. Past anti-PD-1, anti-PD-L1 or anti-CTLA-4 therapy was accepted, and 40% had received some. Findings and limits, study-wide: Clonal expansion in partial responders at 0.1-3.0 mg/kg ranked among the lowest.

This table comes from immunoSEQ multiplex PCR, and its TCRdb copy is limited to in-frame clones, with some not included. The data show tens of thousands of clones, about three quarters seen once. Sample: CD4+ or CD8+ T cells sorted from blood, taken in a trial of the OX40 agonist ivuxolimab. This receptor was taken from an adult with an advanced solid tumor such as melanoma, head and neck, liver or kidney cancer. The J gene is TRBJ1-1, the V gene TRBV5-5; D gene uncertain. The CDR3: CASSLVAHWNTEAFF. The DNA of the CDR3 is TGTGCCAGCAGCTTGGTAGCCCATTGGAACACTGAAGCTTTCTTT.